This is a list of T cell receptor beta chains from one sample in a study of blood T cells in healthy people across ages. TCRdb called the 5' RACE reads again in MiXCR, with one record for every CDR3 protein. The sample lists 1.5 million to 2 million distinct CDR3 sequences; about two fifths were seen once. Material for sequencing was blood. The receptors derive from a human donor in good health. Both conserved end residues are part of each CDR3. The order of the fields is D gene, V gene, J gene, clone size, CDR3 DNA, CDR3 protein. A D gene is named only where the DNA matches it firmly. The size entry is marked missing in some rows and otherwise reads once, few, many or a size class.

d_call: TRBD1; v_call: TRBV3-1; j_call: TRBJ2-1; clone_size: .; cdr3_nt: TGTGCCAGCAGCCTGTCCAGGACAGGGTTTGACAATGAGCAGTTCTTC; cdr3_aa: CASSLSRTGFDNEQFF
d_call: TRBD2; v_call: TRBV7-2; j_call: TRBJ2-7; clone_size: .; cdr3_nt: TGTGCCAGCAGCTTATTTTCCCAGGACATAGCGGGGGGGCCTTTTGCAGAGCGGTACTTC; cdr3_aa: CASSLFSQDIAGGPFAERYF
d_call: .; v_call: TRBV4-1; j_call: TRBJ1-5; clone_size: once; cdr3_nt: TGCGCCAGCAGCCAATTGGGGGTAGGGCAGCCCCAGCATTTT; cdr3_aa: CASSQLGVGQPQHF
d_call: .; v_call: TRBV7-9; j_call: TRBJ1-2; clone_size: .; cdr3_nt: TGTGCCAGCAGCACTCCGGAGGGTTTCTATGGCTACACCTTC; cdr3_aa: CASSTPEGFYGYTF
d_call: .; v_call: TRBV11-2; j_call: TRBJ2-7; clone_size: once; cdr3_nt: TGTGCCAGCAGCTTTGCACTTGTCTACGAGCAGTACTTC; cdr3_aa: CASSFALVYEQYF
d_call: .; v_call: TRBV29-1; j_call: TRBJ1-1; clone_size: .; cdr3_nt: TGCAGCGTTGATTTGGGTACGGAAGCTTTCTTT; cdr3_aa: CSVDLGTEAFF
d_call: .; v_call: TRBV7-9; j_call: TRBJ2-7; clone_size: .; cdr3_nt: TGTGCCAGCAGGGAGGAAGGGGAGCAGTACTTC; cdr3_aa: CASREEGEQYF
d_call: .; v_call: TRBV7-2; j_call: TRBJ1-2; clone_size: few; cdr3_nt: TGTGCCAGCAGCCCCTCTAGGACCCTGGGTGGCTACACCTTC; cdr3_aa: CASSPSRTLGGYTF
d_call: .; v_call: TRBV7-2; j_call: TRBJ1-1; clone_size: few; cdr3_nt: TGTGCCAGCAGCTTATGGGGGTTCGGCACTGAAGCTTTCTTT; cdr3_aa: CASSLWGFGTEAFF
d_call: TRBD1; v_call: TRBV5-1; j_call: TRBJ2-7; clone_size: .; cdr3_nt: TGCGCCAGCAGCCGCGGGACAGGGGACCCAGCCTACGAGCAGTACTTC; cdr3_aa: CASSRGTGDPAYEQYF
d_call: .; v_call: TRBV6-5; j_call: TRBJ2-5; clone_size: .; cdr3_nt: TGTGCCAGCAGCACAGGACGGAACCAAGAGACCCAGTACTTC; cdr3_aa: CASSTGRNQETQYF
d_call: .; v_call: TRBV14; j_call: TRBJ2-1; clone_size: .; cdr3_nt: TGTGCCAGCAGCCAAGCGTATGCCTTCAATGAGCAGTTCTTT; cdr3_aa: CASSQAYAFNEQFF
d_call: .; v_call: TRBV29-1; j_call: TRBJ1-2; clone_size: .; cdr3_nt: TGCAGCGTCTCTTGGGGGGGTGGGGGCTACACCTTC; cdr3_aa: CSVSWGGGGYTF
d_call: TRBD1; v_call: TRBV6-2/TRBV6-3; j_call: TRBJ2-7; clone_size: .; cdr3_nt: TGTGCCAGCAGTCGCAACACAGGGGGCTGGGACGAGCAGTACTTC; cdr3_aa: CASSRNTGGWDEQYF
d_call: TRBD2; v_call: TRBV7-2; j_call: TRBJ2-3; clone_size: .; cdr3_nt: TGTGCCAGCAGCTTAGCTGGGGGGGGGTCAGATACGCAGTATTTT; cdr3_aa: CASSLAGGGSDTQYF
d_call: TRBD2; v_call: TRBV7-2; j_call: TRBJ2-7; clone_size: .; cdr3_nt: TGTGCCACCTCACTAATAGCGGGGGGTCCGCCCGGCGAGCAGTACTTC; cdr3_aa: CATSLIAGGPPGEQYF
d_call: TRBD2; v_call: TRBV20-1; j_call: TRBJ2-7; clone_size: .; cdr3_nt: TGCAGTGCTAGACCCCCAAGCGGGGGTCCCGAGAACGAGCAGTACTTC; cdr3_aa: CSARPPSGGPENEQYF
d_call: TRBD1; v_call: TRBV20-1; j_call: TRBJ1-5; clone_size: .; cdr3_nt: TGCAGTGCTAGTGGGCCTGGAGACAGGGGTGATAGGGAGCCCCAGCATTTT; cdr3_aa: CSASGPGDRGDREPQHF
d_call: TRBD2; v_call: TRBV4-3; j_call: TRBJ2-7; clone_size: .; cdr3_nt: TGCGCCAGCAGCCAAGGACTAGCGGAGCTACCTACGAAGCAGTACTTC; cdr3_aa: CASSQGLAELPTKQYF
d_call: .; v_call: TRBV12-3/TRBV12-4; j_call: TRBJ1-5; clone_size: .; cdr3_nt: TGTGCCTGCAGCCCATCTAGAGGCCACAATCAGCCCCAGCATTTT; cdr3_aa: CACSPSRGHNQPQHF
d_call: .; v_call: TRBV5-5; j_call: TRBJ2-7; clone_size: many; cdr3_nt: TGTGCCAGCAGCAACACAAGGGAACGGATCTACGAGCAGTACTTC; cdr3_aa: CASSNTRERIYEQYF
d_call: .; v_call: TRBV11-3; j_call: TRBJ1-6; clone_size: few; cdr3_nt: TGCGCCAGCAGCTTGGGGATAATTAATTCACCCCTCCACTTT; cdr3_aa: CASSLGIINSPLHF
d_call: TRBD1; v_call: TRBV12-3/TRBV12-4; j_call: TRBJ1-4; clone_size: .; cdr3_nt: TGTGCCAGCAGTTTAGAAGGGACAGGGAGTGAAAAACTGTTTTTT; cdr3_aa: CASSLEGTGSEKLFF
d_call: .; v_call: TRBV7-9; j_call: TRBJ2-7; clone_size: .; cdr3_nt: TGTGCCAGCAGCCATATAGATCGGGGCGAGCAGTACTTC; cdr3_aa: CASSHIDRGEQYF
d_call: .; v_call: TRBV11-1; j_call: TRBJ1-2; clone_size: .; cdr3_nt: TGTGCCAGCTCTCCCGCGGAAGGTCCGGAATATGACTACACCTTC; cdr3_aa: CASSPAEGPEYDYTF
d_call: .; v_call: TRBV12-3/TRBV12-4; j_call: TRBJ1-2; clone_size: .; cdr3_nt: TGTGCCAGCAGTTCCGATGGTGGGCACCTCTATGGCTACACCTTC; cdr3_aa: CASSSDGGHLYGYTF
d_call: .; v_call: TRBV12-3/TRBV12-4; j_call: TRBJ1-1; clone_size: .; cdr3_nt: TGTGCCAGCAGTTTAGCGACGGGACTGAAGAACACTGAAGCTTTCTTT; cdr3_aa: CASSLATGLKNTEAFF
d_call: TRBD1; v_call: TRBV24-1; j_call: TRBJ2-3; clone_size: .; cdr3_nt: TGTGCCACCAGGCCGGGACAGGGGTCTTTGGATACGCAGTATTTT; cdr3_aa: CATRPGQGSLDTQYF
d_call: .; v_call: TRBV6-6; j_call: TRBJ2-7; clone_size: few; cdr3_nt: TGTGCCAGCAGACTTCTACAGGGAGGCGAGCAGTACTTC; cdr3_aa: CASRLLQGGEQYF
d_call: TRBD2; v_call: TRBV7-9; j_call: TRBJ2-1; clone_size: .; cdr3_nt: TGTGCCAGCAGCCCGTTTTGGCCCAGAGCGGGAGGAGGTCGTAATGAGCAGTTCTTC; cdr3_aa: CASSPFWPRAGGGRNEQFF
d_call: .; v_call: TRBV11-1; j_call: TRBJ2-1; clone_size: few; cdr3_nt: TGTGCCAGCAGCTTACGGTCACAAGCTAACAATGAGCAGTTCTTC; cdr3_aa: CASSLRSQANNEQFF
d_call: .; v_call: TRBV7-2; j_call: TRBJ1-5; clone_size: few; cdr3_nt: TGTGCCAGCAGCTTTAGGGGATCTTATAGCAATCAGCCCCAGCATTTT; cdr3_aa: CASSFRGSYSNQPQHF
d_call: TRBD1; v_call: TRBV9; j_call: TRBJ2-7; clone_size: .; cdr3_nt: TGTGCCAGCAGCCCCCAAGGGGGCGGTTGGGAGCAGTACTTC; cdr3_aa: CASSPQGGGWEQYF
d_call: TRBD1; v_call: TRBV10-3; j_call: TRBJ1-2; clone_size: .; cdr3_nt: TGTGCCATCAGCCCCACAGGGGATCGGGATGGCTACACCTTC; cdr3_aa: CAISPTGDRDGYTF
d_call: TRBD2; v_call: TRBV7-3; j_call: TRBJ2-1; clone_size: .; cdr3_nt: TGTGCCAGCAGCCTACCGGGGGGGCACAATGAGCAGTTCTTC; cdr3_aa: CASSLPGGHNEQFF
d_call: TRBD1; v_call: TRBV20-1; j_call: TRBJ2-5; clone_size: few; cdr3_nt: TGCAGTGCTAGTAACCCCGGGACAGACCAAGAGACCCAGTACTTC; cdr3_aa: CSASNPGTDQETQYF
d_call: TRBD2; v_call: TRBV20-1; j_call: TRBJ2-3; clone_size: .; cdr3_nt: TGCAGTGCTAGATCCATCAGCGGGGGGGTCACAGATACGCAGTATTTT; cdr3_aa: CSARSISGGVTDTQYF
d_call: .; v_call: TRBV28; j_call: TRBJ1-4; clone_size: .; cdr3_nt: TGTGCCAGCAGAGTCAACCACATCGGGACACGTGATGAAAAACTGTTTTTT; cdr3_aa: CASRVNHIGTRDEKLFF
d_call: .; v_call: TRBV24-1; j_call: TRBJ2-1; clone_size: few; cdr3_nt: TGTGCCACCAGTGATTTATACTCCAGGGGTGGTGAGCAGTTCTTC; cdr3_aa: CATSDLYSRGGEQFF
d_call: TRBD1; v_call: TRBV19; j_call: TRBJ2-1; clone_size: .; cdr3_nt: TGTGCCAGTATGACAGGGGGGCGCCGGGGAGAGGTCTTC; cdr3_aa: CASMTGGRRGEVF
d_call: .; v_call: TRBV12-3/TRBV12-4; j_call: TRBJ1-2; clone_size: few; cdr3_nt: TGTGCCAGCAGGATGGCGTCGGCCGGTGAGGGCTACACCTTC; cdr3_aa: CASRMASAGEGYTF
d_call: .; v_call: TRBV5-1; j_call: TRBJ2-1; clone_size: .; cdr3_nt: TGCGCCAGCAGCATGGCGACCGGGTCCTCCTACGAGCAGTTCTTC; cdr3_aa: CASSMATGSSYEQFF
d_call: .; v_call: TRBV5-1; j_call: TRBJ2-3; clone_size: few; cdr3_nt: TGCGCCAGCAGCCCAATCCCTGACAGCACAGATACGCAGTATTTT; cdr3_aa: CASSPIPDSTDTQYF
d_call: TRBD1; v_call: TRBV7-2; j_call: TRBJ2-7; clone_size: .; cdr3_nt: TGTGCCAGCAGCTTAGTAGGACAGGGGGCGAAGGAGCAGTACTTC; cdr3_aa: CASSLVGQGAKEQYF
d_call: .; v_call: TRBV25-1; j_call: TRBJ2-5; clone_size: few; cdr3_nt: TGTGCCAGCAGTGATCCCCCACGGGAGACCCAGTACTTC; cdr3_aa: CASSDPPRETQYF
d_call: .; v_call: TRBV6-6; j_call: TRBJ1-5; clone_size: .; cdr3_nt: TGTGCCAGCAGTTGGTCCCCACAGGGCCGCAATCAGCCCCAGCATTTT; cdr3_aa: CASSWSPQGRNQPQHF
d_call: .; v_call: TRBV7-3; j_call: TRBJ2-1; clone_size: .; cdr3_nt: TGTGCCAGCAGCTTAAGGGTATTTCAGGAGCAGTTCTTC; cdr3_aa: CASSLRVFQEQFF
d_call: .; v_call: TRBV20-1; j_call: TRBJ2-7; clone_size: few; cdr3_nt: TGCAGTGCTCAAAAGGAGGGAGTCTCCTACGAGCAGTACTTC; cdr3_aa: CSAQKEGVSYEQYF
d_call: TRBD2; v_call: TRBV10-3; j_call: TRBJ2-3; clone_size: .; cdr3_nt: TGTGCCATCAGTGAGACTCGGACTAGCGGTAGCACAGATACGCAGTATTTT; cdr3_aa: CAISETRTSGSTDTQYF
d_call: .; v_call: TRBV24-1; j_call: TRBJ2-7; clone_size: few; cdr3_nt: TGTGCCACCAGTGATTCTCGACAGTACTACGAGCAGTACTTC; cdr3_aa: CATSDSRQYYEQYF
d_call: .; v_call: TRBV12-3/TRBV12-4; j_call: TRBJ1-5; clone_size: .; cdr3_nt: TGTGCCAGCAGTTTTGCCCTAGTTCAGCCCCAGCATTTT; cdr3_aa: CASSFALVQPQHF
d_call: .; v_call: TRBV12-3/TRBV12-4; j_call: TRBJ1-2; clone_size: few; cdr3_nt: TGTGCCAGCAGTTTATTGGGGGCCCGATATGGCTACACCTTC; cdr3_aa: CASSLLGARYGYTF
d_call: .; v_call: TRBV9; j_call: TRBJ2-7; clone_size: .; cdr3_nt: TGTGCCAGCAGCGTTTTGACTGAAGTAGGTTCCGAGCAGTACTTC; cdr3_aa: CASSVLTEVGSEQYF
d_call: .; v_call: TRBV6-2/TRBV6-3; j_call: TRBJ2-7; clone_size: .; cdr3_nt: TGTGCCAGCAGTTATGAATGGACGGATTCCTACGAGCAGTACTTC; cdr3_aa: CASSYEWTDSYEQYF
d_call: .; v_call: TRBV28; j_call: TRBJ1-2; clone_size: .; cdr3_nt: TGTGCCAGCAGCCGGGACATTACCCCCTATGGCTACACCTTC; cdr3_aa: CASSRDITPYGYTF
d_call: .; v_call: TRBV27; j_call: TRBJ2-7; clone_size: few; cdr3_nt: TGTGCCAGCAGCCGGGGGGCCGTACTCTACGAGCAGTACTTC; cdr3_aa: CASSRGAVLYEQYF
d_call: .; v_call: TRBV7-9; j_call: TRBJ2-2; clone_size: .; cdr3_nt: TGTGCCAGCAGCTTATTCGGGACATACACCGGGGAGCTGTTTTTT; cdr3_aa: CASSLFGTYTGELFF
d_call: TRBD1; v_call: TRBV5-5; j_call: TRBJ2-7; clone_size: many; cdr3_nt: TGTGCCAGCAGCGTAACGGGACAGGGTACCTACGAGCAGTACTTC; cdr3_aa: CASSVTGQGTYEQYF
d_call: .; v_call: TRBV12-3/TRBV12-4; j_call: TRBJ2-1; clone_size: .; cdr3_nt: TGTGCCAGCAGCTTCGTCCCCGACGGCGAGCAGTTCTTC; cdr3_aa: CASSFVPDGEQFF
d_call: .; v_call: TRBV28; j_call: TRBJ1-2; clone_size: few; cdr3_nt: TGTGCCAGCAGTCCTACCCGGCACACCATCTATGGCTACACCTTC; cdr3_aa: CASSPTRHTIYGYTF